This T cell receptor (beta chain) was sequenced during a study of blood T cells in healthy people across ages. Broader study findings: Age brought a roughly linear fall in TCR beta diversity measured per million T cells.

Using a J-beta primer mix together with a sample-barcoded 5' primer, a second PCR was run for roughly 7 to 11 cycles. TCRdb analysed the 5' RACE reads with MiXCR anew, one entry per CDR3 protein. Of roughly 1,100,000 distinct CDR3 sequences in the sample, about 23% are singletons; the top ten hold approximately 0.79%. Every sample yielded at least 6.5 million isolated PBMCs. A word on this clonotype: Its antigen is currently unknown.

The CDR3 totals 17 residues. The junction had 4 bases not matched to a gene; V was cut back by 0 bases and J by 0 bases. Germline V gene lookup returns CDR1 MGHRA and CDR2 YSYEKL. The same sample was also studied in work on T cells of mothers and their children.

This chain connects TRBV4-1 to TRBJ2-4, with 8 positions matching TRBD2. The clonotype originates from a girl aged 2-10 years in good health. The sample taken for sequencing was blood. The CDR3 region has the DNA TGCGCCAGCAGCCAAGATCTGGCGGGGGGAGCCAAAAACATTCAGTACTTC. Translation: CASSQDLAGGAKNIQYF.